These T cell receptor beta chains were read from a single sample in a study of OX40 agonist ivuxolimab in advanced cancers. The repertoire was sequenced with immunoSEQ multiplex PCR; TCRdb's copy has only in-frame clones and lacks some. The sample includes around 30,000 clones, about 90% of them seen just once. Sequences were derived from CD4+ or CD8+ T cells sorted from blood, sampled in a trial of the OX40 agonist ivuxolimab. The origin of the receptors is an adult with an advanced solid tumor such as melanoma, head and neck, liver or kidney cancer. Both conserved end residues are part of each CDR3. D genes are given only for firm matches. Not all rows give a size; the values are once, few, many and, for expanded clones, a class.

>TRBV5-6|TRBD2|-|TRBJ2-3|15
CASSPTASGSDTQYF
TGTGCCAGCAGCCCCACCGCTAGCGGATCAGATACGCAGTATTTT
>TRBV7-9|-|-|TRBJ1-2|13
CASSPPRTASYTF
TGTGCCAGCAGCCCCCCCCGGACAGCAAGCTACACCTTC
>TRBV19|-|-|TRBJ2-5|13
CASRPGTQETQYF
TGTGCTAGTAGGCCAGGGACCCAAGAGACCCAGTACTTC
>TRBV6-1|TRBD1|-|TRBJ1-2|15
CASSGDGQGIYGYTF
TGTGCCAGCAGTGGAGATGGACAGGGCATCTATGGCTACACCTTC
>TRBV10-3|TRBD1|-|TRBJ1-2|15
CAISDRQGGSYGYTF
TGTGCCATCAGTGATAGACAGGGAGGGAGCTATGGCTACACCTTC
>TRBV30|-|few|TRBJ1-6|13
CAWRPGEDSPLHF
TGTGCCTGGCGTCCGGGGGAAGACTCACCCCTCCACTTT
>TRBV6-4|TRBD2|once|TRBJ2-1|15
CASSPSGSSFYEQFF
TGTGCCAGCAGTCCTAGCGGGAGTAGTTTCTATGAGCAGTTCTTC
>TRBV10-2|TRBD1|-|TRBJ2-5|17
CASSENERTGKRETQYF
TGCGCCAGCAGCGAAAATGAGAGGACAGGGAAAAGGGAGACCCAGTACTTC
>TRBV7-9|TRBD1|-|TRBJ1-1|16
CASSPRDRAADTEAFF
TGTGCCAGCAGCCCCCGGGACAGGGCCGCGGACACTGAAGCTTTCTTT
>TRBV5-6|TRBD1|once|TRBJ2-5|15
CASSLRAGGEETQYF
TGTGCCAGCAGCTTAAGAGCAGGGGGCGAAGAGACCCAGTACTTC
>TRBV4-3|-|-|TRBJ2-7|14
CASSQDITSYEQYF
TGCGCCAGCAGCCAAGATATCACCTCCTACGAGCAGTACTTC
>TRBV5-1|-|-|TRBJ2-1|12
CASSTNINEQFF
TGCGCCAGCAGCACCAACATCAATGAGCAGTTCTTC
>TRBV5-6|-|-|TRBJ1-4|17
CASSLGGGTATNEKLFF
TGTGCCAGCAGCTTGGGAGGGGGGACCGCAACTAATGAAAAACTGTTTTTT
>TRBV6-5|-|-|TRBJ1-5|13
CASSYGSYQPQHF
TGTGCCAGCAGTTACGGGAGTTATCAGCCCCAGCATTTT
>TRBV19|TRBD1|-|TRBJ2-7|15
CASSIEQGGPYEQYF
TGTGCCAGTAGTATAGAACAGGGGGGTCCCTACGAGCAGTACTTC
>TRBV28|-|once|TRBJ2-3|13
CASTPAGPDTQYF
TGTGCCAGCACCCCCGCCGGCCCAGATACGCAGTATTTT
>TRBV19|-|-|TRBJ2-7|14
CASSREDNSYEQYF
TGTGCCAGTAGTAGGGAGGATAACTCCTACGAGCAGTACTTC
>TRBV30|TRBD1|few|TRBJ1-5|13
CAWSRDSNQPQHF
TGTGCCTGGAGTAGGGACAGTAATCAGCCCCAGCATTTT
>TRBV29-1|-|few|TRBJ1-1|13
CSVAVGGDTEAFF
TGCAGCGTTGCGGTAGGAGGGGACACTGAAGCTTTCTTT
>TRBV11-1|-|-|TRBJ1-2|12
CASSLEQGGYTF
TGTGCCAGCAGCTTAGAGCAGGGCGGCTACACCTTC
>TRBV5-1|TRBD2|-|TRBJ2-7|16
CASSLVPAGGNYEQYF
TGCGCCAGCAGCTTGGTCCCAGCGGGAGGGAACTACGAGCAGTACTTC
>TRBV10-3|TRBD2|-|TRBJ2-6|16
CAIRPGLARGANVLTF
TGTGCCATCAGGCCAGGACTAGCGAGGGGGGCCAACGTCCTGACTTTC
>TRBV7-2|-|once|TRBJ2-1|12
CASSLRWNEQFF
TGTGCCAGCAGCTTAAGATGGAATGAGCAGTTCTTC
>TRBV5-4|TRBD2|-|TRBJ2-2|18
CASSLVRSGRVNTGELFF
TGTGCCAGCAGCTTGGTACGTAGCGGGAGAGTAAACACCGGGGAGCTGTTTTTT
>TRBV19|TRBD1|-|TRBJ1-2|12
CASWWDSYGYTF
TGTGCCAGTTGGTGGGACAGCTATGGCTACACCTTC
>TRBV15|TRBD2|-|TRBJ2-2|19
CATRPVLGLAGSNTGELFF
TGTGCCACCAGACCGGTGCTAGGACTAGCGGGATCGAACACCGGGGAGCTGTTTTTT
>TRBV25-1|TRBD2|-|TRBJ2-1|16
CASSPAGTSGSNEQFF
TGTGCCAGCAGTCCCGCCGGGACTAGCGGGAGTAATGAGCAGTTCTTC
>TRBV15|-|-|TRBJ2-7|15
CATSTGLGFSYEQYF
TGTGCCACCAGCACTGGACTTGGGTTCTCCTACGAGCAGTACTTC